Each of the 30 T cell receptor beta chains below was sequenced from the same sample in a study of T cells in narcolepsy. The repertoire was sequenced with immunoSEQ multiplex PCR; TCRdb's copy has only in-frame clones and lacks some. The sample consists of 34,000 or so clones, under 85% of them appearing once. The specimen was memory (CD45RA-) CD4+ T cells from blood. The receptors derive from a human donor in good health.

V usage is TRBV7-9 and J usage is TRBJ2-7, with D perhaps assigned TRBD1 or TRBD2 (5 bases each). Germline lookup yields CDR1 SEHNR and CDR2 FQNEAQ (reference sequence). CDR3 length: 13 residues. The V gene lost 2 bases and the J gene lost 9 bases, with 14 bases spanning the gap. The CDR3 DNA reads as TGTGCCAGCAGCTTATCTGGGGGAGTTGGGCAGTACTTC. Residues: CASSLSGGVGQYF.

In this sample, this clone turned up once. The gene calls are TRBV9 and TRBJ1-1; no clear D gene. This CDR3 contains 14 residues. Trimming took 1 base from V and 7 from J, leaving 14 bases between them. Germline loops: CDR1 SGDLS, CDR2 YYNGEE. The DNA for the CDR3 is TGTGCCAGCAGCGTAAGGGAATCGGCCAATGAAGCTTTCTTT. Amino acid sequence: CASSVRESANEAFF.

The chain uses TRBV6-1 and TRBJ1-1; no reliable D call. The CDR3 has 13 amino acids. V was clipped by 1 base and J by 5 bases, with 8 bases between them. Per germline, CDR1 MNHNS and CDR2 SASEGT. The CDR3 reads CASSEDSFTEAFF. DNA for the CDR3: TGTGCCAGCAGTGAAGACAGTTTTACTGAAGCTTTCTTT.

The chain employs TRBV19 and TRBJ1-1; D is uncertain. Trimming removed 4 bases from V and 11 bases from J, with 17 bases in between. Germline V gene data show CDR1 as LNHDA and CDR2 as SQIVND (reference sequence). The CDR3 is 13 amino acids. The DNA of the CDR3 is TGTGCCAGTAGTAAAACGACCCCGTGGGTCGCTTTCTTT. As protein: CASSKTTPWVAFF.

The chain carries TRBV7-9 and TRBJ1-5; 7 bases fit TRBD1. From germline, CDR1 is SEHNR and CDR2 FQNEAQ (reference sequence). The V and J ends lost 5 bases and 2 bases, in that order; junction bases with no gene match: 3. This CDR3 comprises 14 residues. The CDR3 loop reads CASSLTGGNQPQHF. The CDR3, as DNA: TGTGCCAGCAGCCTCACAGGGGGCAATCAGCCCCAGCATTTT.

The CDR3 DNA reads as TGTGCCAGCAGTAATGGGGCCCAAGAGACCCAGTACTTC. The encoded protein is CASSNGAQETQYF. The V and J genes are TRBV2 and TRBJ2-5; perhaps TRBD1 as D (5 bases). V shed 5 bases and J shed 1 base, with 8 bases lying between them. CDR1 SNHLY and CDR2 FYNNEI come from the germline V gene. The CDR3 has 13 residues.

This chain connects TRBV18 to TRBJ1-4; a weak D match, TRBD1 (5 bases). This CDR3 has 16 amino acids. The germline gives CDR1 KGHSH, CDR2 LQKENI. V was clipped by 0 bases and J by 7 bases, with 15 bases between them. The CDR3 region has the DNA TGTGCCAGCTCACCACCGGTTGGGGGGAAGCGTGAAAAACTGTTTTTT. Amino acids: CASSPPVGGKREKLFF. The full variable domain, in which reference TRBV18 and TRBJ1-4 provide the parts outside the CDR3, is NAGVMQNPRHLVRRRGQEARLRCSPMKGHSHVYWYRQLPEEGLKFMVYLQKENIIDESGMPKERFSAEFPKEGPSILRIQQVVRGDSAAYFCASSPPVGGKREKLFFGSGTQLSVL.

The rearrangement joins TRBV9 to TRBJ2-1; D ambiguous. The V end lost 4 bases, the J end lost 0 bases, and 20 bases lay between the germline ends. CDR1 SGDLS and CDR2 YYNGEE come from the germline V gene. The CDR3 extends over 18 amino acids. CDR3 DNA sequence: TGTGCCAGCAGCCCGAGACTTTTTAATATCAGCTCCTACAATGAGCAGTTCTTC. It specifies CASSPRLFNISSYNEQFF.

The rearrangement joins TRBV5-5 to TRBJ1-5, with D possibly matching TRBD1 (5 bases). The germline V and J ends were trimmed by 4 bases and 4 bases, with 12 bases remaining between them. Germline loops: CDR1 SGHKS, CDR2 YYEKEE (reference sequence). The CDR3 has 14 amino acids. This CDR3 reads CASSPGTVNQPQHF. The CDR3, as DNA: TGTGCCAGCAGCCCCGGGACGGTGAATCAGCCCCAGCATTTT.

This clone was counted a single time. The chain is built from TRBV10-3 and TRBJ1-2; 8 bases are a match to TRBD1. V lost 0 bases to trimming and J lost 5 bases; unmatched junction nucleotides: 2. Germline CDR1 ENHRY, CDR2 SYGVKD. The CDR3 totals 14 residues. Here the CDR3 DNA reads TGTGCCATCAGTGAGTCGGGGGACAGGTATGGCTACACCTTC. This gives the protein CAISESGDRYGYTF.

This clone appeared once. The gene calls are TRBV7-8 and TRBJ1-2; 7 bases align to TRBD1. V was clipped by 5 bases and J by 7 bases; unmatched bases: 10. This CDR3 is 14 amino acids long. The V gene's germline CDR1 is SGHVS and CDR2 FQNEAQ. Written as DNA, the CDR3 is TGTGCCAGCAGCCGAAGACAGGGAACAAGTGGCTACACCTTC. It specifies CASSRRQGTSGYTF.

The chain is built from TRBV7-9 and TRBJ1-3; TRBD1 matches 7 bases. With 4 bases clipped from V and 6 bases from J, the junction kept 9 bases outside the gene matches. The CDR3 has 15 residues. From germline, CDR1 is SEHNR and CDR2 FQNEAQ (reference sequence). Here the CDR3 DNA reads TGTGCCAGCAGCTCTAGACAGGGCCCAGCAAACACCATATATTTT. Its translation: CASSSRQGPANTIYF.

The chain has TRBV19 and TRBJ2-2; 10 bases match TRBD1. CDR1 is LNHDA, CDR2 SQIVND, per germline (reference sequence). The CDR3 spans 15 residues. J lost 5 bases, V lost 7 bases, and 7 bases had no gene match. The CDR3 reads CASMFGTGVTGELFF. The DNA of the CDR3 is TGTGCCAGTATGTTTGGGACAGGGGTTACCGGGGAGCTGTTTTTT.

The table lists this clone with a few counts. The J gene is TRBJ2-3, the V gene TRBV6-6; D may correspond to TRBD1 or TRBD2 (5 bases each). This CDR3 spans 15 amino acids. CDR1 and CDR2 from the germline V gene are MNHNY and SVGAGI (reference sequence). The V end lost 0 bases, the J end lost 0 bases, and 7 bases lay between the germline ends. The CDR3, as DNA: TGTGCCAGCAGTTACTCTAGGGACAGCACAGATACGCAGTATTTT. The encoded protein is CASSYSRDSTDTQYF.

This rearrangement joins TRBV27 to TRBJ1-3; 8 bases fit TRBD1. The CDR3 spans 14 residues. The J segment lost 3 bases and the V segment lost 6 bases, leaving 4 bases of the junction unmatched. Germline CDR1 and CDR2: MNHEY and SMNVEV (reference sequence). CDR3 coding DNA: TGTGCCAGCAGCCGGACAGGGTTTGGAAACACCATATATTTT. Encoded protein: CASSRTGFGNTIYF.

The rearrangement links TRBV2 to TRBJ2-7, with 7 nucleotides matching TRBD1. CDR3 size: 14 residues. The V segment lost 7 bases and the J segment 6 bases; nucleotides outside the gene matches: 12. CDR1 is SNHLY and CDR2 is FYNNEI in the germline V gene. The CDR3 sequence is CASNSGTVQPEQYF. CDR3 coding DNA: TGTGCCAGCAATTCGGGGACAGTCCAACCCGAGCAGTACTTC.

The chain links TRBV19 to TRBJ1-2, with 11 bases lining up with TRBD1. Losses at the gene ends were 3 bases for V and 6 bases for J; bases not matched to a gene: 6. The CDR3 spans 15 residues. Germline CDR1 LNHDA, CDR2 SQIVND (reference sequence). CDR3 coding DNA: TGTGCCAGTAGTATGGACAGGGGGCGCGTCAATGGCTACACCTTC. Translation: CASSMDRGRVNGYTF. The variable domain in full, completed from reference TRBV19 and TRBJ1-2, reads DGGITQSPKYLFRKEGQNVTLSCEQNLNHDAMYWYRQDPGQGLRLIYYSQIVNDFQKGDIAEGYSVSREKKESFPLTVTSAQKNPTAFYLCASSMDRGRVNGYTFGSGTRLTVV.

The chain recombines TRBV7-9 with TRBJ1-2; D not resolved. V was cut by 1 base and J by 4 bases, with 10 bases left in between. Germline V lookup: CDR1 SEHNR, CDR2 FQNEAQ (reference sequence). CDR3 length: 14 residues. The CDR3 region has the DNA TGTGCCAGCAGCTTAGTAGCGGATCCCTATGGCTACACCTTC. Its translation is CASSLVADPYGYTF.

The chain carries TRBV19 and TRBJ2-5, with 8 bases lining up with TRBD2. Germline values: CDR1 LNHDA, CDR2 SQIVND (reference sequence). The CDR3 spans 13 residues. V was clipped by 7 bases and J by 5 bases; unmatched bases: 6. The CDR3 DNA sequence: TGTGCCAGTAATACGGGAGGGGCGGAGACCCAGTACTTC. Protein sequence: CASNTGGAETQYF.

The gene calls are TRBV5-1 and TRBJ1-4; TRBD1 agrees at 9 bases. Germline V gene sequence: CDR1 SGHRS, CDR2 YFSETQ. With V trimmed by 2 bases and J by 7 bases, 6 bases remained unmatched. The CDR3 extends over 15 amino acids. The CDR3 DNA reads TGCGCCAGCAGCTTACAGGGGGCGGCTGGTGAAAAACTGTTTTTT. Its translation is CASSLQGAAGEKLFF.

The sample holds one count of this clone. The chain links TRBV5-4 to TRBJ2-7; D is perhaps TRBD1 or TRBD2 (6 bases each). V shed 0 bases and J shed 2 bases, with 12 bases lying between them. This CDR3 is 15 amino acids long. Germline CDR1 is SGHNT and CDR2 is YYREEE (reference sequence). The CDR3 DNA is TGTGCCAGCAGCTTGGACGCGGGGACACCCTACGAGCAGTACTTC. It specifies CASSLDAGTPYEQYF.

The J gene is TRBJ1-1, the V gene TRBV19, with a weak D call TRBD1 (5 bases). V lost 7 bases, J lost 3 bases, and 9 bases lay in between. This CDR3 has 12 residues. Germline loops: CDR1 LNHDA, CDR2 SQIVND (reference sequence). CDR3 sequence: CASTGYDTEAFF. The CDR3 DNA reads TGTGCCAGTACAGGGTACGACACTGAAGCTTTCTTT.

A note on this clone: Other DNA sequences in this sample translate to the same CDR3. The chain joins TRBV4-2 to TRBJ2-7, with D uncertain. Germline assignment: CDR1 LGHNA and CDR2 YNFKEQ. The V and J ends lost 1 base and 4 bases respectively, with 8 bases between them. CDR3 length: 13 amino acids. In DNA, the CDR3 is TGTGCCAGCAGCCAAGGATTAGGGTACGAGCAGTACTTC. Translated: CASSQGLGYEQYF.

This clone was seen once. The chain combines TRBV18 with TRBJ2-2, with D tentatively TRBD1 (6 bases). Germline CDR1 is KGHSH and CDR2 is LQKENI. Trimming took off 2 bases at V and 3 bases at J, with 13 bases between the two ends. This CDR3 is built from 16 residues. The CDR3 sequence: CASSPGQGMDTGELFF. The CDR3 DNA reads TGTGCCAGCTCACCAGGCCAGGGGATGGACACCGGGGAGCTGTTTTTT.

The V and J genes are TRBV4-1 and TRBJ1-1; D might be TRBD1 (6 bases). Germline-derived CDR1 and CDR2 are MGHRA and YSYEKL. The CDR3 runs 16 residues. V was clipped by 1 base and J by 3 bases, with 15 bases between them. The CDR3, as DNA: TGCGCCAGCAGCCAAGGAGGGAGGGGGTTGGACACTGAAGCTTTCTTT. Residues: CASSQGGRGLDTEAFF.

The CDR3 DNA follows: TGTGCCAGTAGTTATGGATTACAGGGAGGAAGGTATGAAAAACTGTTTTTT. Its protein product is CASSYGLQGGRYEKLFF. The genes are TRBV19 and TRBJ1-4; TRBD1 is a possible D gene (6 bases). Germline-derived CDR1 and CDR2 are LNHDA and SQIVND (reference sequence). The CDR3 consists of 17 residues. V shed 5 bases and J shed 6 bases, with 22 bases lying between them.

This clone was picked up one time. V usage is TRBV5-6 and J usage is TRBJ2-1; unclear D gene. Germline values: CDR1 SGHDT, CDR2 YYEEEE. V was pared by 3 bases and J by 0 bases, with 13 bases between. The CDR3 extends over 16 amino acids. CDR3 bases: TGTGCCAGCAGCTGGGCGTTGTCTAACTCCTACAATGAGCAGTTCTTC. Translation gives CASSWALSNSYNEQFF.

The V gene is TRBV9, the J gene TRBJ2-1, with D possibly matching TRBD2 (6 bases). V was pared by 2 bases and J by 6 bases, with 15 bases between. The CDR3 is 15 amino acids. Looked up from germline, CDR1 is SGDLS and CDR2 is YYNGEE. This CDR3 is CASSVGTLGANEQFF. CDR3 DNA: TGTGCCAGCAGCGTCGGGACTCTCGGGGCCAATGAGCAGTTCTTC.

This clone was counted only a few times. The gene calls are TRBV5-6 and TRBJ2-4; no definite D call. The CDR3 extends over 13 amino acids. V lost 3 bases and J lost 5, with 9 bases in between. Germline V gives CDR1 SGHDT, CDR2 YYEEEE. The CDR3 region has the DNA TGTGCCAGCAGCTATGGACGCCAAAACATTCAGTACTTC. This sequence encodes CASSYGRQNIQYF.

This sequence joins TRBV11-3 and TRBJ1-1; 7 bases align to TRBD1. The length of the CDR3 is 16 residues. Trimming removed 4 bases from V and 0 bases from J; junction bases left unmatched: 8. CDR1 SGHNT and CDR2 YENEEA come from the germline V gene. In nucleotides, the CDR3 is TGTGCCAGCAGCTCTAGACAGGGCCTTTTGAACACTGAAGCTTTCTTT. Its protein product is CASSSRQGLLNTEAFF.